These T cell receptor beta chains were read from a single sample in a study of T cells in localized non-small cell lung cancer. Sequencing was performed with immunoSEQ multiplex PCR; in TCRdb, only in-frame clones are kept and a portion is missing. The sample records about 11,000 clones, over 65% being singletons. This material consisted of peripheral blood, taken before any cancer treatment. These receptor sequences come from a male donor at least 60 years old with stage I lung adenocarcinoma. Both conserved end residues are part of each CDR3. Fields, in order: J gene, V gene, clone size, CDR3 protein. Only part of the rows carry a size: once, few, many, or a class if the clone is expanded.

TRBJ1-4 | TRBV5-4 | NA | CASSLERGTNEKLFF
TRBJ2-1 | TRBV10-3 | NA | CALGGGTDTNEQFF
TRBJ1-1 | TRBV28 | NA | CASSSGQMNTEAFF
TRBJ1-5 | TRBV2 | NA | CASSESSTGYRSQPQHF
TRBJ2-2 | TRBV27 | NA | CASSSSLRATTGELFF
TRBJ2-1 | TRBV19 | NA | CASNLVPGTGKNEQFF
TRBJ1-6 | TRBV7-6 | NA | CASSLVGDSRNSPLHF
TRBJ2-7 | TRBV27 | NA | CAAEPGSSYEQYF
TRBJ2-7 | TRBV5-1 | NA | CASSLPGTPEQYF
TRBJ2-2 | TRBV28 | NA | CASSSPSPLRTRNTGELFF
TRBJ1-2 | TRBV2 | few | CASTTERYGYTF
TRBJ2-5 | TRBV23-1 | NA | CASSPCTGTKETQYF
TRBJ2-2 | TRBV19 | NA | CASSIRSGYESGELFF
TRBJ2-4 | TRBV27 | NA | CASRGQGASKNIQYF
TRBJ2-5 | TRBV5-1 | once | CASSPGTAQETQYF
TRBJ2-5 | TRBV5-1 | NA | CASSLPEETQYF
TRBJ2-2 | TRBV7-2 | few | CASSFTGTGELFF
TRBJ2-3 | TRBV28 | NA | CASSSATSGLTDTQYF
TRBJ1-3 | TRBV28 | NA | CASIPGGAGNTIYF
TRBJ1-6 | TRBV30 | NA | CACGQGVGSPLHF
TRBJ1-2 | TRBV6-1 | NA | CASSVKDSSNYGYTF
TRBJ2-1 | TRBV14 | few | CASSQELYGPNEQFF
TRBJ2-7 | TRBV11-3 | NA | CASSLGNGAEQYF
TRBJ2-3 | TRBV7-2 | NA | CASSKDYLDTDTQYF
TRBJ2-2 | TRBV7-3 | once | CASSLGAQAGDTGELFF